Listed below are T cell receptor beta chains from one sample, sequenced in a study of OX40 agonist ivuxolimab in advanced cancers. The assay was immunoSEQ multiplex PCR, and TCRdb's table has in-frame clones only and misses some. Of tens of thousands of clones listed, about four fifths are singletons. The specimen comprised CD4+ or CD8+ T cells sorted from blood, sampled in a trial of the OX40 agonist ivuxolimab. The receptors come from an adult with an advanced solid tumor such as melanoma, head and neck, liver or kidney cancer. CDR3s include the opening cysteine and the closing phenylalanine or tryptophan. The D gene is left open where the match is weak. Expanded clones get a size class; other rows say once, few or many, or leave the size out.

v_call,clone_size,d_call,j_call,cdr3_nt,cdr3_aa
TRBV12-1,-,-,TRBJ2-7,TGTGCCAGCAGCTTTGGGACTAGCGGGGACCTCTACGTGGAGCAGTACTTC,CASSFGTSGDLYVEQYF
TRBV10-3,-,TRBD2,TRBJ2-7,TGTGCCACCAGACTAGCGGGAGAGGGACGGGAGCAGTACTTC,CATRLAGEGREQYF
TRBV18,-,-,TRBJ2-7,TGTGCCAGCTCACTCCAGGGTGGTGTTACGTTAGTGGAGCAGTACTTC,CASSLQGGVTLVEQYF
TRBV19,-,-,TRBJ1-3,TGTGCCAGTACGAGGGGGGGAGCTGGAAACACCATATATTTT,CASTRGGAGNTIYF
TRBV7-2,-,-,TRBJ2-5,TGTGCCAGCAGCCCTCGGGGGAGAGAGACCCAGTACTTC,CASSPRGRETQYF
TRBV9,-,TRBD2,TRBJ2-3,TGTGCCAGCAGCGTAGACATGCTAGCGGGCGCAGATACGCAGTATTTT,CASSVDMLAGADTQYF
TRBV7-9,-,-,TRBJ1-4,TGTGCCAGCAGCTTAGCAGAGGCGGGACGGATTAATGAAAAACTGTTTTTT,CASSLAEAGRINEKLFF
TRBV6-5,-,-,TRBJ1-3,TGTGCCAGCAGTTACTCCTCCTCTGGAAACACCATATATTTT,CASSYSSSGNTIYF
TRBV6-6,-,-,TRBJ1-2,TGTGCCAGCAGTTACTCCAGGGAGGTTGGCTACACCTTC,CASSYSREVGYTF
TRBV4-1,-,TRBD1,TRBJ1-2,TGCGCCAGCAGCCACGTCGGACAGGGGGCGTCCGATGGCTACACCTTC,CASSHVGQGASDGYTF
TRBV11-3,-,-,TRBJ2-3,TGTGCCAGCAGCTTAATGCTGCCCCCAGATACGCAGTATTTT,CASSLMLPPDTQYF
TRBV7-9,-,-,TRBJ2-5,TGTGCCAGCAGCCAGGACGTACAAGAGACCCAGTACTTC,CASSQDVQETQYF
TRBV7-3,few,-,TRBJ2-2,TGTGCCAGCAGCCCCCTACCTAACACCGGGGAGCTGTTTTTT,CASSPLPNTGELFF
TRBV5-1,once,TRBD1,TRBJ2-5,TGCGCCAGCAGAGATACAGGGGTCCAAGAGACCCAGTACTTC,CASRDTGVQETQYF
TRBV30,-,-,TRBJ1-6,TGTGCCTGGAGTGTGGCAGGGTATTCACCCCTCCACTTT,CAWSVAGYSPLHF
TRBV4-1,-,-,TRBJ2-3,TGCGCCAGCAGCCACCCCGGGCCGTTTAACACAGATACGCAGTATTTT,CASSHPGPFNTDTQYF
TRBV5-1,-,-,TRBJ1-1,TGCGCCAGCAGCTTGGCCGGGGCAGGGAACACTGAAGCTTTCTTT,CASSLAGAGNTEAFF
TRBV29-1,-,TRBD2,TRBJ2-1,TGCAGCGTCGTCCGGGACTATCAATACAATGAGCAGTTCTTC,CSVVRDYQYNEQFF
TRBV30,-,-,TRBJ1-4,TGTGCCTGGATGGGGGACGGAAAACTGTTTTTT,CAWMGDGKLFF
TRBV14,-,TRBD1,TRBJ1-1,TGTGCCAGCAGCCATTGGACAGGGGCGAACACTGAAGCTTTCTTT,CASSHWTGANTEAFF
TRBV30,-,-,TRBJ1-2,TGTGCCTGGAGTGTAGACATCTCCGGTGGCTACACCTTC,CAWSVDISGGYTF
TRBV18,once,-,TRBJ2-1,TGTGCCAGCTCGGAGGGGATTACAACTGAGCAGTTCTTC,CASSEGITTEQFF
TRBV5-4,-,TRBD2,TRBJ2-3,TGTGCCAGCAGCCGGGCGGGAGTCGGCACAGATACGCAGTATTTT,CASSRAGVGTDTQYF
TRBV5-1,-,-,TRBJ1-2,TGCGCCAGCAGCTTGGAGGTCGGGGGGGCCTATGGCTACACCTTC,CASSLEVGGAYGYTF
TRBV7-2,-,-,TRBJ2-7,TGTGCCAGCAGCTTATCGGTAGCGACGAACGAGCAGTACTTC,CASSLSVATNEQYF
TRBV4-2,-,-,TRBJ2-5,TGTGCCAGCAGCCAAGATGCGGGACTTTCAGAGACCCAGTACTTC,CASSQDAGLSETQYF
TRBV7-2,-,-,TRBJ1-2,TGTGCCAGCAGCTTAGGGGCAGGGGTTGGCTACACCTTC,CASSLGAGVGYTF
TRBV9,once,-,TRBJ1-2,TGTGCCAGCAGCCTCCGGACAGCTAACTATGGCTACACCTTC,CASSLRTANYGYTF
TRBV7-9,-,TRBD1,TRBJ1-2,TGTGCCAGCAGCCCGAGGGACAGTTTTGGCTATGGCTACACCTTC,CASSPRDSFGYGYTF
TRBV6-1,-,TRBD1,TRBJ2-1,TGTGCCAGCAGACTTCAGGGGGACTCCTACAATGAGCAGTTCTTC,CASRLQGDSYNEQFF
TRBV7-2,-,-,TRBJ2-5,TGTGCCAGCAGCTTAGCCAGGGGAGAGACCCAGTACTTC,CASSLARGETQYF
TRBV5-4,-,-,TRBJ1-2,TGTGCCAGCAGCTCCGGGACGGAAGACTATGGCTACACCTTC,CASSSGTEDYGYTF
TRBV4-3,-,-,TRBJ2-5,TGCGCCAGCAGCCAGTGGACGACAGGGAGGGGGACCCAGTACTTC,CASSQWTTGRGTQYF
TRBV7-2,-,TRBD2,TRBJ2-1,TGTGCCGGCAGCTTAGTAGCGACTAGCGGGGGCTCCTACAATGAGCAGTTCTTC,CAGSLVATSGGSYNEQFF
TRBV9,-,-,TRBJ2-1,TGTGCCAGCAGCGTAGACCAAAACTCCTACAATGAGCAGTTCTTC,CASSVDQNSYNEQFF
TRBV2,-,-,TRBJ1-6,TGTGCCAGCAGTGGGGACGGGGCGGGGTCACCCCTCCACTTT,CASSGDGAGSPLHF
TRBV20-1,-,-,TRBJ2-3,TGCAGTGCTATCCTAAGCGATACGCAGTATTTT,CSAILSDTQYF
TRBV29-1,-,TRBD1,TRBJ1-2,TGCAGCGTTGAAGGGGACAGGGGCTCATCCGGCGGCTACACCTTC,CSVEGDRGSSGGYTF
TRBV6-5,-,TRBD1,TRBJ2-7,TGTGCCAGCAGTCGGGACAGCACCAACTACGAGCAGTACTTC,CASSRDSTNYEQYF
TRBV7-2,-,-,TRBJ1-4,TGTGCCAGCAGCTTAACAGTGAGAACTAATGAAAAACTGTTTTTT,CASSLTVRTNEKLFF
TRBV11-2,-,-,TRBJ1-5,TGTGCCAGCAGCTCCTCAGGGCAGCCCCAGCATTTT,CASSSSGQPQHF
TRBV5-1,-,-,TRBJ1-1,TGCGCCAGCAGCTTGTATCCGGGGATGGACACTGAAGCTTTCTTT,CASSLYPGMDTEAFF
TRBV2,few,-,TRBJ1-5,TGTGCCAGCAGTGATTGGGGGGACAATCAGCCCCAGCATTTT,CASSDWGDNQPQHF
TRBV5-5,-,TRBD2,TRBJ2-7,TGTGCCAGCAGCACCGGGACTAACCCCTACGAGCAGTACTTC,CASSTGTNPYEQYF
TRBV7-2,-,-,TRBJ2-1,TGTGCCAGCAGCTTAGGGGTAGGGGTCTACAATGAGCAGTTCTTC,CASSLGVGVYNEQFF
TRBV11-2,-,TRBD2,TRBJ2-2,TGTGCCAGCAGCTCTATCGGGGGGTACACCGGGGAGCTGTTTTTT,CASSSIGGYTGELFF
TRBV29-1,-,TRBD1,TRBJ2-3,TGCAGCGTTGGTGGGACAGGGGGAGGCACAGATACGCAGTATTTT,CSVGGTGGGTDTQYF
TRBV18,-,TRBD1,TRBJ1-2,TGTGCCAGCTCACCACGACCAGGGGGTGGCTACACCTTC,CASSPRPGGGYTF
TRBV2,few,TRBD1,TRBJ2-6,TGTGCCAGCCACAGGGGGCCTTTCTCTGGGGCCAACGTCCTGACTTTC,CASHRGPFSGANVLTF
TRBV11-3,-,-,TRBJ1-5,TGTGCCAGCAGCTCCCGGGCGGGGCAGCCCCAGCATTTT,CASSSRAGQPQHF
TRBV9,-,TRBD2,TRBJ2-7,TGTGCCAGCAGCGTATCCAGCGGGAGATACGAGCAGTACTTC,CASSVSSGRYEQYF
TRBV29-1,-,-,TRBJ2-2,TGCAGCGCCCGACGGGGAAAGGCCAACACCGGGGAGCTGTTTTTT,CSARRGKANTGELFF
TRBV5-4,-,-,TRBJ2-1,TGTGCCAGCAGTAAATCGGCGGGAAGCTCCTACAATGAGCAGTTCTTC,CASSKSAGSSYNEQFF